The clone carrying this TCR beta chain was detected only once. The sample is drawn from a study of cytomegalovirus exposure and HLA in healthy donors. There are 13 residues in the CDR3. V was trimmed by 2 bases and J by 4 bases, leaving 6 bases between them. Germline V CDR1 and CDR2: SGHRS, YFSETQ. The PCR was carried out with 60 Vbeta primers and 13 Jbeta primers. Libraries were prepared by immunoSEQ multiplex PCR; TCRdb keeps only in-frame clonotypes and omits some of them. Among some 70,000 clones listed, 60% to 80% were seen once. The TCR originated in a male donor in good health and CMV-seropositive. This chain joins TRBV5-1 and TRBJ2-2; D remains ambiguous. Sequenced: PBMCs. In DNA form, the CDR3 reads TGCGCCAGCAGCTTTACGGGCACCGGGGAGCTGTTTTTT. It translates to CASSFTGTGELFF.